A selection of T cell receptor beta chains follows, all from one sample in a study of blood T cell repertoires in COVID-19. Method: immunoSEQ multiplex PCR; TCRdb's copy keeps in-frame clones and lacks some. The table lists around 230,000 clones, approximately 90% of them singletons. The sequencing sample was made of PBMCs or T cells enriched from blood (not recorded which). Receptors originate from a woman aged 25 to 45 who had recovered from COVID-19. CDR3s include the opening cysteine and the closing phenylalanine or tryptophan. The D gene is left open where the match is weak.

V	length	J	D	CDR3
TRBV7-2	17	TRBJ2-2	TRBD2	CATAPWGAGGSTGELFF
TRBV19	15	TRBJ2-1	TRBD2	CASSISGGAVNEQFF
TRBV4-1	14	TRBJ1-1	TRBD1	CASSHRQGITEAFF
TRBV12-3/TRBV12-4	13	TRBJ1-5	.	CASRRDSNQPQHF
TRBV11-2	13	TRBJ2-2	.	CASSLGSVGELFF
TRBV13	15	TRBJ2-5	.	CASTERGSTQETQYF
TRBV4-2	14	TRBJ1-2	.	CASSRDTKNYGYTF
TRBV2	14	TRBJ2-5	TRBD2	CASSAGLAQETQYF
TRBV7-2	16	TRBJ2-1	.	CASSLGRTPGIDEQFF
TRBV6-5	12	TRBJ2-3	.	CASTWGSDTQYF
TRBV2	13	TRBJ2-5	TRBD1	CASSWTGQETQYF
TRBV4-3	17	TRBJ2-1	TRBD2	CASSRGIAGVPYNEQFF
TRBV10-3	16	TRBJ2-3	TRBD1	CAISESQGGRTDTQYF
TRBV13	15	TRBJ1-1	TRBD1	CASSLDRGINTEAFF